The TCR beta chain under discussion was sequenced for a study of molecular identifiers for immune sequencing clone quantification (dated 2018 in TCRdb). Describing the broader study: For a replicate experiment, the RNA from either approximately 20,000 or 100,000 naive CD8 T cells was divided into five aliquots, and four of those aliquots went on to sequencing. The study was a methods study using CD8 T cells to benchmark molecular-identifier clustering-based TCR repertoire sequencing (MIDCIRS) and TCR RNA copy counting. Study-level results and caveats: In CMV-specific effector cells, clones with more than 20 RNA copies contained over 99% of molecules, whereas in naive cells such clones contained under 1% of molecules. Without barcode sub-clustering, chimeric consensus sequences inflated TCR diversity; chimeras reached as high as 47%. Modeling indicated approximately 3 TCR RNA copies recovered per cell, compared with roughly 9.7 by digital PCR, which implies a capture efficiency of 25% to 35%. Spiked-in Jurkat TCR RNA equivalent to a single cell was reported to be detectable even among fewer than 1.2 million naive CD8 T cells. The naive libraries included spiked-in Jurkat TCR RNA (around nine copies' worth), and this Jurkat TCR RNA is not part of the donor repertoire. Highly expanded clone sizes could be underestimated if identical TCR molecules share a barcode.

Libraries of naive CD8 T cells were built from anywhere between about 18,000 and 1,000,000 sorted cells, with 10%, 30% or 50% of the purified RNA used. Naive CD8 T cells were FACS-sorted as CD8+CD4-CCR7+CD45RA+ on a BD FACSAria II into RLT Plus buffer. To test detection sensitivity, Jurkat RNA equivalent to more than eight TCR copies was spiked into samples of roughly 18,000-1,000,000 naive CD8 T cells. CD8 T cells were enriched using RosetteSep CD8+ T Cell Enrichment Cocktail and Ficoll-Paque, and the enriched cells then underwent ACK red cell lysis. Libraries were built with PCR. The listed sequencing device is Illumina HiSeq 4000. Bulk TCR libraries were made following a previously described method, with the TCR primers given in Table S5. Total RNA was purified with the Qiagen AllPrep DNA/RNA kit. Before any analysis, reads coming from multiple sequencing runs of the same library were combined into one pool. The paper's data handling went like this. Reads were retained only if the reads had an exact TCR constant sequence, and the retained reads were trimmed to 150 nt and grouped according to their 12-nt molecular barcodes. Within each barcode group, reads were sub-clustered at a 15% Levenshtein threshold, and quality-weighted consensus sequences were built per RNA molecule. Non-functional sequences were filtered out, along with any lower-count sequence sitting one edit away from another sequence. On the basis of fitting two negative binomial distributions, barcode sub-clusters with fewer than 20% of the maximum read count were discarded. TCRdb reprocessing: public reads trimmed at Q25 with fastp, clones called with MiXCR, in-frame beta chains kept. All rows with the same CDR3 protein become a single entry with the most common DNA and genes. The V and J calls follow TCRdb's processing rather than the paper's. This sample holds 85,000 to 95,000 distinct CDR3 sequences; around 17% were observed only once. In total, the top ten clones hold 0.7% to 0.95% of the sample.

This clonotype was seen ten or more times. Its target antigen remains unknown. Base qualities are not provided; no much larger clone lies one nucleotide away. Specimen: naive CD8+ T cells from blood, with Jurkat cell RNA spiked in. The cell subset or site label for this specimen denotes: FACS-sorted CD8+CD4-CCR7+CD45RA+ naive T cells. This sequence was found in a human donor in good health. Some libraries in this study had Jurkat cell RNA spiked in.

At the DNA level, the sequence is TGTGCCAGCGGCCAGACTGGGGAGACCCAGTACTTC. Its translation reads: CASGQTGETQYF. The rearranged chain carries TRBV6-2 or TRBV6-3 and TRBJ2-5, with no D gene named confidently. CDR1 and CDR2 are drawn from the germline V gene: MNHEY, SVGEGT. The CDR3 goes from the cysteine to the phenylalanine over 12 residues. This entry keeps only the CDR3 DNA: 36 bases, framed from base 1. V gives up 8 bases and J gives up 5 bases, and the segment between their germline ends measures 12 bases.